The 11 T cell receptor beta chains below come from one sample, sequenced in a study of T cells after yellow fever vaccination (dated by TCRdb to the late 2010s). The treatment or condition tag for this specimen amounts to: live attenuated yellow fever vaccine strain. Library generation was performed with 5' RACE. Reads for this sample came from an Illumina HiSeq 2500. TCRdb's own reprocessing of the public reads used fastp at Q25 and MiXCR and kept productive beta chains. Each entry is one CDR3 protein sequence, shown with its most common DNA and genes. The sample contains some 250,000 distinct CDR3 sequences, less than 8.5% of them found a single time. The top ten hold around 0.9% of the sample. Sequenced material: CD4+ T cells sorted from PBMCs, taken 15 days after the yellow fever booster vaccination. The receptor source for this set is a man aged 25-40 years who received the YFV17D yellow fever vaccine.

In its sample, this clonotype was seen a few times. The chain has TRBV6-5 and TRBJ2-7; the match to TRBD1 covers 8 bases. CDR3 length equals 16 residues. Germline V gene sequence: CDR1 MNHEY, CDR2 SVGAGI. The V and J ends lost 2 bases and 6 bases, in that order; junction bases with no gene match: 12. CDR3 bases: TGTGCCAGCAGTTACGGCATCGGACAGGGTTCAGGCGAGCAGTACTTC. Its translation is CASSYGIGQGSGEQYF.

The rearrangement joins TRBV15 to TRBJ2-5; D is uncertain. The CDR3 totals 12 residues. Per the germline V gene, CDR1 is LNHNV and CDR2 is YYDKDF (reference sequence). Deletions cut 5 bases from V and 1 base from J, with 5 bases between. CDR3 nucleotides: TGTGCCACCAGCCCCTTCCAAGAGACCCAGTACTTC. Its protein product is CATSPFQETQYF. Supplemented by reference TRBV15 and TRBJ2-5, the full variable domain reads DAMVIQNPRYQVTQFGKPVTLSCSQTLNHNVMYWYQQKSSQAPKLLFHYYDKDFNNEADTPDNFQSRRPNTSFCFLDIRSPGLGDTAMYLCATSPFQETQYFGPGTRLLVL.

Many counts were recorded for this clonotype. CDR3 in amino acids: CGLGGGITEAFF. CDR3 nucleotide sequence: TGCGGGTTGGGGGGTGGGATCACTGAAGCTTTCTTT. The chain couples TRBV20-1 to TRBJ1-1; D might be TRBD1 (5 bases). The CDR3 loop spans 12 amino acids. The germline gives CDR1 DFQATT, CDR2 SNEGSKA (reference sequence).

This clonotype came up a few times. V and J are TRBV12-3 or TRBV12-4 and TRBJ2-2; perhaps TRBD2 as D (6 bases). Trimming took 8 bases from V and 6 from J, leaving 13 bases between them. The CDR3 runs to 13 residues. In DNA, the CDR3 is TGTGCCAGCGGCGGGACCGCCCCCGGGGAGCTGTTTTTT. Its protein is CASGGTAPGELFF.

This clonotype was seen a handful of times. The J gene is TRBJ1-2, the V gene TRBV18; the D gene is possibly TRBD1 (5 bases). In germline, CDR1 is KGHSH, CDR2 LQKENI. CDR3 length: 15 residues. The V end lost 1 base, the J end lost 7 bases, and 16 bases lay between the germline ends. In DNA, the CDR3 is TGTGCCAGCTCACCACGTAGCATCGGGGGGAGTGGCTACACCTTC. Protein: CASSPRSIGGSGYTF.

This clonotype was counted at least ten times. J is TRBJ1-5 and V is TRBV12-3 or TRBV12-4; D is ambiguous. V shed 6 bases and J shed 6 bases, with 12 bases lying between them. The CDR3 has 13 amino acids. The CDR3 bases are TGTGCCAGCAGACTGGCGGCGGGTCAGCCCCAGCATTTT. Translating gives CASRLAAGQPQHF.

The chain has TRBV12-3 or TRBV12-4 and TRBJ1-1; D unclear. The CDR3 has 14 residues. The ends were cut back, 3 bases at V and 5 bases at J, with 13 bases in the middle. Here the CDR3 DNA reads TGTGCCAGCAGTTTGGCGGGGTTGGGTACTGAAGCTTTCTTT. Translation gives CASSLAGLGTEAFF.

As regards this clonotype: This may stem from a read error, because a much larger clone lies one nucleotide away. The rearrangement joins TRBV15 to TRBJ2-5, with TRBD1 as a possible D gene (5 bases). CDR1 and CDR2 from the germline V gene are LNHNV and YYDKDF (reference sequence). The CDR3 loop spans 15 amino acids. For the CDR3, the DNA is TGTGTCACCAAGGGGTGGGCAGGGTCGGGTGAGACCCAGTACTTC. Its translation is CVTKGWAGSGETQYF. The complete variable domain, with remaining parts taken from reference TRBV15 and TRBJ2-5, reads DAMVIQNPRYQVTQFGKPVTLSCSQTLNHNVMYWYQQKSSQAPKLLFHYYDKDFNNEADTPDNFQSRRPNTSFCFLDIRSPGLGDTAMYLCVTKGWAGSGETQYFGPGTRLLVL.

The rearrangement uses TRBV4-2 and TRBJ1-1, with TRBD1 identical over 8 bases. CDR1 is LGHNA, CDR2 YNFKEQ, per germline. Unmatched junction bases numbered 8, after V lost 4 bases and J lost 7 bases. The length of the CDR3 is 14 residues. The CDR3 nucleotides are TGTGCCAGCAGCCGCGGACAGGGAGGGGGTGAAGCTTTCTTT. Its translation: CASSRGQGGGEAFF.

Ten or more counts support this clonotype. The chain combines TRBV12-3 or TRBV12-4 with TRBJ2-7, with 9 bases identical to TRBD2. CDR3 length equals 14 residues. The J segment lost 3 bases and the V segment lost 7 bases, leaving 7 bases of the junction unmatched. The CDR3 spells CASTPSGAFYEQYF. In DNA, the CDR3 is TGTGCCAGCACCCCTAGCGGGGCTTTCTACGAGCAGTACTTC.

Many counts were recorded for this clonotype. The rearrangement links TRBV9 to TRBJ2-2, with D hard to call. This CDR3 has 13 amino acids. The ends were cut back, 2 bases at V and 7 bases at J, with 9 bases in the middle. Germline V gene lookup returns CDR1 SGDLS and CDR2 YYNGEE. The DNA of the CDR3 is TGTGCCAGCAGCGTGAGTGGGTTCGGGGAGCTGTTTTTT. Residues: CASSVSGFGELFF.